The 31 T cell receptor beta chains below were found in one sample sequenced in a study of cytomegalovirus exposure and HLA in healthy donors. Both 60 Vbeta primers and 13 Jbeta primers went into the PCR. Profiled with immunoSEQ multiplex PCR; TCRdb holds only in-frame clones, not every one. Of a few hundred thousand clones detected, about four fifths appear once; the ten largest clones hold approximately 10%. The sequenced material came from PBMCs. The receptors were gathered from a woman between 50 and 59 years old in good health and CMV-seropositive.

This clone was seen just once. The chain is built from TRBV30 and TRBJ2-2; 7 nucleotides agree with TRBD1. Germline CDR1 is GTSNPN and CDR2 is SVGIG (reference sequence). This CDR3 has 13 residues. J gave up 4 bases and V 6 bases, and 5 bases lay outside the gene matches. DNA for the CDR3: TGTGCCTGCTCTAACAGGGGCACCGGGGAGCTGTTTTTT. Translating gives CACSNRGTGELFF.

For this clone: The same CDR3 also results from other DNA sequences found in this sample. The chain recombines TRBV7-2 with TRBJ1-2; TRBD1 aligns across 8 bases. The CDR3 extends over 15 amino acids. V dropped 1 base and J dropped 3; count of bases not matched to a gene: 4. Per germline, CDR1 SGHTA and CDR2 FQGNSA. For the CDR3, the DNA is TGTGCCAGCAGCTTAGTTCCGGGACAGGACTATGGCTACACCTTC. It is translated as CASSLVPGQDYGYTF.

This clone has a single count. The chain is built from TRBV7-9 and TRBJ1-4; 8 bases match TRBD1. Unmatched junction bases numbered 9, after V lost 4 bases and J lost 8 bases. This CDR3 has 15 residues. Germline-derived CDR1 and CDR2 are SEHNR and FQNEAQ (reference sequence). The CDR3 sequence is CASSYQGAVEEKLFF. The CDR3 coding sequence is TGTGCCAGCAGCTATCAGGGGGCGGTTGAAGAAAAACTGTTTTTT.

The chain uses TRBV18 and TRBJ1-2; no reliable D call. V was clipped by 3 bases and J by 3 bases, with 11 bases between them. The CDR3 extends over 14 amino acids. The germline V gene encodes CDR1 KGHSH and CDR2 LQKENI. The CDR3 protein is CASSPSGAYYGYTF. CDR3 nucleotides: TGTGCCAGCTCACCCTCGGGAGCCTACTATGGCTACACCTTC.

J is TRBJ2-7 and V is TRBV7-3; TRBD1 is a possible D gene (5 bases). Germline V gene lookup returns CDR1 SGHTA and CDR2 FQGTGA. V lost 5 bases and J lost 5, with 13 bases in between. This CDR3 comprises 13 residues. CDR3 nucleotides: TGTGCCAGCAGCATCGGACAAATGGACGAGCAGTACTTC. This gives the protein CASSIGQMDEQYF.

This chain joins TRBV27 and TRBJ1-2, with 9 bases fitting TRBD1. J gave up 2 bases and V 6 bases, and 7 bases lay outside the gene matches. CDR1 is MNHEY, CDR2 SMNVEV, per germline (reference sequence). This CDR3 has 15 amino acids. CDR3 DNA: TGTGCCAGCAGACACAAGACAGGGGGGAACTATGGCTACACCTTC. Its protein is CASRHKTGGNYGYTF.

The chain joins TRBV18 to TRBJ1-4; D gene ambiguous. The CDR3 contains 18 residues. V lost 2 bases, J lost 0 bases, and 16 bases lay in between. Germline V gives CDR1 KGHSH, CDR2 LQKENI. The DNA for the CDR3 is TGTGCCAGCTCACCAAGTAATGAAGCCATTGCAACTAATGAAAAACTGTTTTTT. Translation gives CASSPSNEAIATNEKLFF.

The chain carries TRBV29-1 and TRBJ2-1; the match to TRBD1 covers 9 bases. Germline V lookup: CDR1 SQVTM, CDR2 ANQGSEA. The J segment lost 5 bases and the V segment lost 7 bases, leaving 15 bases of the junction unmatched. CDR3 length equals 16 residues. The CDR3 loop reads CSALGVGQGPDNEQFF. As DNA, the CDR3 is TGCAGCGCCTTAGGCGTAGGACAGGGGCCGGACAATGAGCAGTTCTTC.

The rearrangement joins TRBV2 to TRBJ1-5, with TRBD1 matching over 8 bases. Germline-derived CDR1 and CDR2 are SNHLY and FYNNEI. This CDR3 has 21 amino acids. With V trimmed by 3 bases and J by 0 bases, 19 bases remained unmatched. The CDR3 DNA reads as TGTGCCAGCAGTGAGGTGGACAGGGTGAATCTGGTGGGGGATAGCAATCAGCCCCAGCATTTT. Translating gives CASSEVDRVNLVGDSNQPQHF.

CDR3 amino acids: CASSSTRTGRRTGELFF. CDR3 coding DNA: TGCGCCAGCAGTTCAACCAGAACCGGGAGGAGGACCGGGGAGCTGTTTTTT. This chain uses TRBV4-1 with TRBJ2-2, with 7 bases that match TRBD2. V lost 6 bases to trimming and J lost 5 bases; unmatched junction nucleotides: 15. Germline-derived CDR1 and CDR2 are MGHRA and YSYEKL. The CDR3 length is 17 residues.

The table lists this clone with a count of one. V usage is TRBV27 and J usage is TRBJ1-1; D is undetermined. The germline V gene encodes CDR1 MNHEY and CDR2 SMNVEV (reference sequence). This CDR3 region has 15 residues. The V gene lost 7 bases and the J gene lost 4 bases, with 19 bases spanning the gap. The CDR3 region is CASTSHQWAGTEAFF. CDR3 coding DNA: TGTGCCAGCACCTCACACCAATGGGCTGGCACTGAAGCTTTCTTT.

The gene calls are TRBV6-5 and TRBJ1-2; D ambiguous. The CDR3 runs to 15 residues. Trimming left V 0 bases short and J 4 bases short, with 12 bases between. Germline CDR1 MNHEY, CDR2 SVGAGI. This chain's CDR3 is CASSYSEGTVYGYTF. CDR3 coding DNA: TGTGCCAGCAGTTACTCTGAGGGAACGGTCTATGGCTACACCTTC.

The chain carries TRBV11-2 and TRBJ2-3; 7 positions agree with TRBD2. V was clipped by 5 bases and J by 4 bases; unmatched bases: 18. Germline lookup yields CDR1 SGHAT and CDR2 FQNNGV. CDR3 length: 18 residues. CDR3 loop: CASSRLGGAGDYPDTQYF. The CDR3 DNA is TGTGCCAGCAGCCGCCTAGGAGGGGCGGGGGATTACCCAGATACGCAGTATTTT.

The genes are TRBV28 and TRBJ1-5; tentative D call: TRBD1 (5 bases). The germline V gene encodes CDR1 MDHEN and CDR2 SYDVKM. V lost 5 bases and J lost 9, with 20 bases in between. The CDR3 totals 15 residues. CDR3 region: CASSQYGTGVLPQHF. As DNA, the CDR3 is TGTGCCAGCAGTCAATACGGGACGGGGGTTCTGCCCCAGCATTTT.

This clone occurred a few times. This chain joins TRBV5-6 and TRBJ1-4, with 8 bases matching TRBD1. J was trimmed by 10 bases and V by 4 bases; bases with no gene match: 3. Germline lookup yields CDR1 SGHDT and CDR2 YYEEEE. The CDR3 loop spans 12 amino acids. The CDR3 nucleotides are TGTGCCAGCAGCCGACAGGGGCGAAAACTGTTTTTT. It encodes CASSRQGRKLFF.

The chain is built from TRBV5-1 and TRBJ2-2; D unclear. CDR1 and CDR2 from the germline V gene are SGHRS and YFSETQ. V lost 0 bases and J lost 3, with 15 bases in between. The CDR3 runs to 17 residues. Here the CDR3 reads CASSLVAVFADTGELFF. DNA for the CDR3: TGCGCCAGCAGCTTGGTCGCGGTCTTTGCCGACACCGGGGAGCTGTTTTTT.

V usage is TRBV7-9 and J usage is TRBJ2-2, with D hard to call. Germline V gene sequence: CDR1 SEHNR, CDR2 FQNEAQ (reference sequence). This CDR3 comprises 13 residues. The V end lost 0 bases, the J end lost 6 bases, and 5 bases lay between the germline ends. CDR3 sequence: CASSLAHSGELFF. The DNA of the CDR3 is TGTGCCAGCAGCTTAGCCCACTCCGGGGAGCTGTTTTTT.

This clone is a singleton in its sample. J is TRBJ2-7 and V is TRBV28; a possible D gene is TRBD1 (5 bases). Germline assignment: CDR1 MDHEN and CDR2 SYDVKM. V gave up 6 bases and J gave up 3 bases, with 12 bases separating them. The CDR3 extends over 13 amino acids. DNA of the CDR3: TGTGCCAGCAGAAGCGACAGATACTACGAGCAGTACTTC. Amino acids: CASRSDRYYEQYF.

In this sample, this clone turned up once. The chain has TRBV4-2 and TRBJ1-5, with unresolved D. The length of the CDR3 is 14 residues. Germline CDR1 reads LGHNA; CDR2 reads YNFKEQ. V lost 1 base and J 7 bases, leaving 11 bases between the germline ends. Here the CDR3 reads CASSQGPAGQPQHF. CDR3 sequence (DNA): TGTGCCAGCAGCCAAGGACCGGCGGGGCAGCCCCAGCATTTT.

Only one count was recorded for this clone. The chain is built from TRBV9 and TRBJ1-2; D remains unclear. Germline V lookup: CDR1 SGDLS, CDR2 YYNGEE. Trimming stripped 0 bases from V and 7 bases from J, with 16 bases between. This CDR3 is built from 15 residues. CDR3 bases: TGTGCCAGCAGCGTAGACGACAAATCATTCCGTGGCTACACCTTC. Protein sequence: CASSVDDKSFRGYTF.

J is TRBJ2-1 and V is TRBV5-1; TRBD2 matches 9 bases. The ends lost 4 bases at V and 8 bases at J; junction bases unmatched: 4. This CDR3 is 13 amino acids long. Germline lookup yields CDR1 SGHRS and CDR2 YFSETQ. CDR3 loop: CASSIGTSYEQFF. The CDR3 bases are TGCGCCAGCAGCATAGGGACTAGCTATGAGCAGTTCTTC.

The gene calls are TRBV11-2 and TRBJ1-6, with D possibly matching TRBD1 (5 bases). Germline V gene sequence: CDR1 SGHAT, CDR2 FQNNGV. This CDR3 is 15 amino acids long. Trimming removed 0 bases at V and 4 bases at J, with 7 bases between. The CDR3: CASSLEGLYNSPLHF. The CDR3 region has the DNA TGTGCCAGCAGCTTAGAGGGACTGTATAATTCACCCCTCCACTTT. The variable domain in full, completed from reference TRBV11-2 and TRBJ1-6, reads EAGVAQSPRYKIIEKRQSVAFWCNPISGHATLYWYQQILGQGPKLLIQFQNNGVVDDSQLPKDRFSAERLKGVDSTLKIQPAKLEDSAVYLCASSLEGLYNSPLHFGNGTRLTVT.

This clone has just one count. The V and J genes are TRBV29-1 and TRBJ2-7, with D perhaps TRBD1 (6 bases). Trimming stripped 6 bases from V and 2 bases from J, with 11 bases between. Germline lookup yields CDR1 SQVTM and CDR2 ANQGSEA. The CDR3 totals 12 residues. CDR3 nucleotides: TGCAGCGTGGGGGACACTCCCTACGAGCAGTACTTC. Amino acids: CSVGDTPYEQYF.

CDR3 bases: TGCAGCGCCGGGGAGGATACGCAGTATTTT. Its translation: CSAGEDTQYF. The rearrangement uses TRBV29-1 and TRBJ2-3; weak D call: TRBD2 (5 bases). Looked up from germline, CDR1 is SQVTM and CDR2 is ANQGSEA. The ends were cut back, 7 bases at V and 6 bases at J, with 8 bases in the middle. The CDR3 consists of 10 residues.

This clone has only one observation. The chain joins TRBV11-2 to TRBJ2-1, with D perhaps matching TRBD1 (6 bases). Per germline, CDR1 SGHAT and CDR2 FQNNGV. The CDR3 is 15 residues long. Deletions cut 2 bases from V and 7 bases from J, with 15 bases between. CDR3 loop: CASSLIVSRGNEQFF. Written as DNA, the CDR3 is TGTGCCAGCAGCTTAATCGTCTCGAGGGGGAATGAGCAGTTCTTC.

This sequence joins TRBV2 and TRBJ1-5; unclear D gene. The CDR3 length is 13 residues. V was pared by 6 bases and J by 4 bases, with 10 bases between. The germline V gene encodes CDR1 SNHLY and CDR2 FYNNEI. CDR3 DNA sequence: TGTGCCAGCAGCGGAGGGCCGAATCAGCCCCAGCATTTT. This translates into CASSGGPNQPQHF.

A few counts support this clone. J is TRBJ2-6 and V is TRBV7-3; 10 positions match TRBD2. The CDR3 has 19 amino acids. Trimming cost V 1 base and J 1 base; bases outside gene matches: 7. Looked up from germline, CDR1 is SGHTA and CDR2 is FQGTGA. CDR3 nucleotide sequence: TGTGCCAGCAGCTTAAGGGCTAGCGGGGGCCAATCTGGGGCCAACGTCCTGACTTTC. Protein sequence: CASSLRASGGQSGANVLTF. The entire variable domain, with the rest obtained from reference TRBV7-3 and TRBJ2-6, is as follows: GAGVSQTPSNKVTEKGKYVELRCDPISGHTALYWYRQSLGQGPEFLIYFQGTGAADDSGLPNDRFFAVRPEGSVSTLKIQRTERGDSAVYLCASSLRASGGQSGANVLTFGAGSRLTVL.

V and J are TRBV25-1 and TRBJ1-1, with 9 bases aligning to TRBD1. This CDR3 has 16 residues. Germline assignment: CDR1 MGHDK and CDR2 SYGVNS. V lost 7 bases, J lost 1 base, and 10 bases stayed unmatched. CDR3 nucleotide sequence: TGTGCCAGCAAAGGAGGACAGGGGTTTGGGAACACTGAAGCTTTCTTT. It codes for CASKGGQGFGNTEAFF.

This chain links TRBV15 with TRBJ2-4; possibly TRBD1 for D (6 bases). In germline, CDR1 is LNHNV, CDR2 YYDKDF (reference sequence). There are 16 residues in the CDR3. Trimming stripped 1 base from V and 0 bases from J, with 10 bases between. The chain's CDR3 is CATSRGDRIAKNIQYF. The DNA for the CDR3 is TGTGCCACCAGCAGAGGAGACAGGATAGCCAAAAACATTCAGTACTTC. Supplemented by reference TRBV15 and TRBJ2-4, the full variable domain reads DAMVIQNPRYQVTQFGKPVTLSCSQTLNHNVMYWYQQKSSQAPKLLFHYYDKDFNNEADTPDNFQSRRPNTSFCFLDIRSPGLGDTAMYLCATSRGDRIAKNIQYFGAGTRLSVL.

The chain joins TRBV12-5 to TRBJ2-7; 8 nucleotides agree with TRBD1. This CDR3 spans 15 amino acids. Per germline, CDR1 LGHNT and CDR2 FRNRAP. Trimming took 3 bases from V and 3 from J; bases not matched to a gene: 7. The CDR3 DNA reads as TGTGCTAGTGGTTTAGGACAGGGAGTTGGCTACGAGCAGTACTTC. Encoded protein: CASGLGQGVGYEQYF.

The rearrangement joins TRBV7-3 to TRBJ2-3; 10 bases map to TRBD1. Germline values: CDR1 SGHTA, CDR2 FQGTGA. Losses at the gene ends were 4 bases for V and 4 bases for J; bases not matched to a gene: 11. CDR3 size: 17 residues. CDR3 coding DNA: TGTGCCAGCAGCTATCGGACCGGGACAGGGGTAGCAGATACGCAGTATTTT. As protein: CASSYRTGTGVADTQYF. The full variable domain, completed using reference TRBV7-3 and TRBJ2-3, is GAGVSQTPSNKVTEKGKYVELRCDPISGHTALYWYRQSLGQGPEFLIYFQGTGAADDSGLPNDRFFAVRPEGSVSTLKIQRTERGDSAVYLCASSYRTGTGVADTQYFGPGTRLTVL.